One and the same sample provided the 3 T cell receptor beta chains below, sequenced in a study of shared clonotypes between healthy human individuals. The table came from immunoSEQ multiplex PCR; TCRdb's copy has only in-frame clones and leaves some out. This sample carries over a million clones, roughly 96% of them seen once, and the ten largest clones take about 1.2%. Sequenced input: naive CD4+ T cells sorted from blood. Described subset: CD45RA+ positively selected. These receptor sequences come from a young man in good health.

This chain's CDR3 is CASSALRDSYEQYF. Written as DNA, the CDR3 is TGTGCCAGTAGTGCCCTACGGGACTCCTACGAGCAGTACTTC. This sequence joins TRBV19 and TRBJ2-7; D is perhaps TRBD2 (5 bases). Germline V gene sequence: CDR1 LNHDA, CDR2 SQIVND (reference sequence). There are 14 residues in the CDR3. V was cut by 5 bases and J by 0 bases, with 11 bases left in between.

This clone was counted a single time. This chain joins TRBV28 and TRBJ2-7; TRBD2 matches at 14 bases. Per germline, CDR1 MDHEN and CDR2 SYDVKM. The ends lost 7 bases at V and 4 bases at J; junction bases unmatched: 6. The CDR3 totals 15 residues. For the CDR3, the DNA is TGTGCCAGCACCAAGACTAGCGGGAGGGAGTACGAGCAGTACTTC. It specifies CASTKTSGREYEQYF. The complete variable domain, with remaining parts taken from reference TRBV28 and TRBJ2-7, reads DVKVTQSSRYLVKRTGEKVFLECVQDMDHENMFWYRQDPGLGLRLIYFSYDVKMKEKGDIPEGYSVSREKKERFSLILESASTNQTSMYLCASTKTSGREYEQYFGPGTRLTVT.

The V and J genes are TRBV28 and TRBJ1-1, with a tentative D call TRBD1 (5 bases). Per germline, CDR1 MDHEN and CDR2 SYDVKM. Between the trimmed V and J ends, which lost 7 bases and 3 bases, there was a span of 15 bases. CDR3 size: 14 residues. The chain's CDR3 is CASTSSGEDTEAFF. The DNA of the CDR3 is TGTGCCAGCACGAGTTCGGGGGAAGACACTGAAGCTTTCTTT.